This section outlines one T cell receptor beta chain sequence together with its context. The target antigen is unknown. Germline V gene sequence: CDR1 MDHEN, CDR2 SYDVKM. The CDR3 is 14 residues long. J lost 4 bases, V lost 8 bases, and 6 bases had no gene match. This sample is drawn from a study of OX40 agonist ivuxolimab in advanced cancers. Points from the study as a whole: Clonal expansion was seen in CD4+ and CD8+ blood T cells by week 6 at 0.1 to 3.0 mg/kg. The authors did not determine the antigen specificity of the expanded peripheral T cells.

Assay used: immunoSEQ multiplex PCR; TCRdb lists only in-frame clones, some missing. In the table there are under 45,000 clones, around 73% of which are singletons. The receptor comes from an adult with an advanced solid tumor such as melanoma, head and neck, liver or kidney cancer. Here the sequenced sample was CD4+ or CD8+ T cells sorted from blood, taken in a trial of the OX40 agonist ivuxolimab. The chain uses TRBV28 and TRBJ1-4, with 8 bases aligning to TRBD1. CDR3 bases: TGTGCCAGCTTACAGGGGGGTCTTAATGAAAAACTGTTTTTT. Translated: CASLQGGLNEKLFF.